Below, 21 T cell receptor beta chains from the same sample are listed, as sequenced in a study of shared clonotypes between healthy human individuals. As defined, naive CD8 cells were CD45RO-negative and positively selected for CCR7, with terminally differentiated effector memory CD45RA+ cells excluded. Profiled with immunoSEQ multiplex PCR; TCRdb holds only in-frame clones, not every one. The sample yields millions of clones, more than 85% seen once. Sequencing was performed on naive CD8+ T cells from PBMCs. These receptors originate from a man aged 18 to 30 in good health. Some clones in this sample may be carry-over from other donors' samples.

The gene calls are TRBV6-1 and TRBJ2-5; no reliable D call. The CDR3 is made up of 11 amino acids. The ends were cut back, 5 bases at V and 7 bases at J, with 8 bases in the middle. Germline assignment: CDR1 MNHNS and CDR2 SASEGT. CDR3 DNA: TGTGCCAGCAGTAACCTGGGGACCCAGTACTTC. Translating it yields CASSNLGTQYF.

The chain links TRBV5-6 to TRBJ1-2; D not certain. The CDR3 has 12 amino acids. V was cut by 3 bases and J by 3 bases, with 6 bases left in between. Per the germline V gene, CDR1 is SGHDT and CDR2 is YYEEEE. CDR3 in amino acids: CASSSDDYGYTF. For the CDR3, the DNA is TGTGCCAGCAGCTCCGACGACTATGGCTACACCTTC.

The rearrangement joins TRBV7-9 to TRBJ2-3; 9 bases map to TRBD1. Germline values: CDR1 SEHNR, CDR2 FQNEAQ (reference sequence). The trim removed 5 bases at V and 4 bases at J, leaving 10 bases unmatched. The CDR3 extends over 16 amino acids. CDR3 bases: TGTGCCAGCAGCACATACGGACAGGGGTGGTCAGATACGCAGTATTTT. Translated, it gives CASSTYGQGWSDTQYF.

The chain recombines TRBV2 with TRBJ1-2; 7 bases match TRBD1. The CDR3 is 15 amino acids. V shed 6 bases, J shed 2 bases, and the junction held 9 bases outside the gene matches. Germline V CDR1 and CDR2: SNHLY, FYNNEI. CDR3 sequence: CASRVLGQANYGYTF. CDR3 nucleotide sequence: TGTGCCAGCAGGGTACTAGGACAGGCAAACTATGGCTACACCTTC.

CDR3 sequence: CASSTPGVGQETQYF. CDR3 nucleotide sequence: TGTGCCAGTAGTACGCCAGGGGTTGGGCAAGAGACCCAGTACTTC. The chain links TRBV19 to TRBJ2-5, with D tentatively TRBD1 (6 bases). Germline CDR1 is LNHDA and CDR2 is SQIVND (reference sequence). V dropped 4 bases and J dropped 2 bases, with 14 bases sitting between them. CDR3 length equals 15 residues.

The chain recombines TRBV7-9 with TRBJ2-1, with 9 nucleotides matching TRBD2. V was pared by 4 bases and J by 2 bases, with 9 bases of the junction left unmatched. This CDR3 is built from 17 residues. CDR1 and CDR2 from the germline V gene are SEHNR and FQNEAQ (reference sequence). The CDR3 protein is CASSSKLAGLTYNEQFF. DNA of the CDR3: TGTGCCAGCAGCTCGAAACTAGCGGGTCTCACCTACAATGAGCAGTTCTTC. The full variable domain, rest sourced from reference TRBV7-9 and TRBJ2-1, is DTGVSQNPRHKITKRGQNVTFRCDPISEHNRLYWYRQTLGQGPEFLTYFQNEAQLEKSRLLSDRFSAERPKGSFSTLEIQRTEQGDSAMYLCASSSKLAGLTYNEQFFGPGTRLTVL.

Regarding this clone: This sample also contains other DNA sequences that code for the same CDR3. The rearrangement links TRBV28 to TRBJ2-2, with D hard to call. V lost 3 bases and J 0 bases, leaving 5 bases between the germline ends. The V gene's germline CDR1 is MDHEN and CDR2 SYDVKM. CDR3 length equals 14 residues. CDR3 residues: CASSFGANTGELFF. CDR3 sequence (DNA): TGTGCCAGCAGTTTTGGTGCGAACACCGGGGAGCTGTTTTTT.

The chain recombines TRBV28 with TRBJ2-2; 8 bases line up with TRBD2. Looked up from germline, CDR1 is MDHEN and CDR2 is SYDVKM. V dropped 3 bases and J dropped 1; count of bases not matched to a gene: 4. The CDR3 is 16 amino acids. In DNA form, the CDR3 reads TGTGCCAGCAGTTTTTCTCTAGCGGGGAACACCGGGGAGCTGTTTTTT. It codes for CASSFSLAGNTGELFF.

The chain employs TRBV29-1 and TRBJ1-3, with D uncertain. V lost 4 bases and J lost 4, with 20 bases in between. Germline CDR1 reads SQVTM; CDR2 reads ANQGSEA. The CDR3 spans 16 residues. Here the CDR3 DNA reads TGCAGCGTTGTCAGCACGACTCGAGTAGGGGGAAACACCATATATTTT. This codes for CSVVSTTRVGGNTIYF.

The gene calls are TRBV7-9 and TRBJ1-4, with D hard to call. The CDR3 is 15 residues long. V shed 1 base and J shed 0 bases, with 6 bases lying between them. CDR1 and CDR2 (germline): SEHNR, FQNEAQ (reference sequence). This chain's CDR3 is CASSLGRTTNEKLFF. In DNA, the CDR3 is TGTGCCAGCAGCTTAGGGCGCACAACTAATGAAAAACTGTTTTTT.

This clone has a handful of counts. This chain uses TRBV19 with TRBJ1-1; no clear D. The V gene's germline CDR1 is LNHDA and CDR2 SQIVND (reference sequence). This CDR3 has 17 amino acids. Trimming pared 3 bases from V and 0 bases from J, leaving 17 bases between. The CDR3 sequence: CASSMALGVFVNTEAFF. The CDR3 DNA sequence: TGTGCCAGTAGTATGGCCCTCGGGGTGTTCGTGAACACTGAAGCTTTCTTT.

This chain links TRBV9 with TRBJ2-1, with 8 bases fitting TRBD2. V dropped 0 bases and J dropped 2; count of bases not matched to a gene: 1. Germline V lookup: CDR1 SGDLS, CDR2 YYNGEE. This CDR3 comprises 15 residues. The CDR3, as DNA: TGTGCCAGCAGCGTAGCGACTAGCGCCTACAATGAGCAGTTCTTC. Encoded protein: CASSVATSAYNEQFF.

This clone was found once. The chain recombines TRBV27 with TRBJ2-1; D unresolved. Trimming stripped 1 base from V and 0 bases from J, with 22 bases between. Germline CDR1 MNHEY, CDR2 SMNVEV (reference sequence). CDR3 length equals 20 residues. CDR3 amino acids: CASSLLPPQGPKSSYNEQFF. CDR3 sequence (DNA): TGTGCCAGCAGTTTATTGCCTCCCCAAGGGCCTAAAAGCTCCTACAATGAGCAGTTCTTC.

The chain uses TRBV5-8 and TRBJ1-3; D not resolved. The CDR3 consists of 16 residues. The V end was cut by 1 base, the J end by 0 bases, with 11 bases between. Germline CDR1 reads SGHTS; CDR2 reads YDEGEE. The DNA for the CDR3 is TGTGCCAGCAGCTTGCGTGGACGGACCTCTGGAAACACCATATATTTT. Its protein is CASSLRGRTSGNTIYF.

The V gene is TRBV11-2, the J gene TRBJ1-2; D gene unclear. V lost 0 bases, J lost 2 bases, and 16 bases lay in between. The CDR3 loop spans 17 amino acids. Germline CDR1 reads SGHAT; CDR2 reads FQNNGV. Here the CDR3 reads CASSLDPAGGGNYGYTF. CDR3 coding DNA: TGTGCCAGCAGCTTAGATCCGGCAGGCGGAGGCAACTATGGCTACACCTTC.

The rearrangement links TRBV30 to TRBJ1-5; a possible D gene is TRBD1 (5 bases). V lost 6 bases and J 6 bases, leaving 15 bases between the germline ends. The CDR3 spans 13 residues. Germline V CDR1 and CDR2: GTSNPN, SVGIG (reference sequence). DNA of the CDR3: TGTGCCTGCGCCCCAGACAGAGGTCAGCCCCAGCATTTT. Protein product: CACAPDRGQPQHF.

This clone was recorded only once. The rearrangement uses TRBV7-7 and TRBJ2-2; the match to TRBD2 covers 10 bases. The length of the CDR3 is 17 residues. V shed 3 bases and J 5 bases; nucleotides not matched to a gene: 9. CDR1 and CDR2 from the germline V gene are SSHAT and FNYEAQ (reference sequence). Here the CDR3 reads CASSFSSGRAKTGELFF. The CDR3, as DNA: TGTGCCAGCAGCTTTTCGAGCGGGAGGGCAAAAACCGGGGAGCTGTTTTTT.

J is TRBJ2-1 and V is TRBV7-2; maybe TRBD2 (6 bases). Per the germline V gene, CDR1 is SGHTA and CDR2 is FQGNSA. V lost 4 bases to trimming and J lost 14 bases, with 18 bases between them. This CDR3 has 13 residues. The CDR3 loop is CASSSDYSGGKFF. CDR3 coding DNA: TGTGCCAGCAGCTCGGACTATTCCGGGGGAAAGTTCTTC.

The CDR3 loop is CASSPRGAAGEGNRQETQYF. CDR3 nucleotides: TGCGCCAGCAGCCCAAGAGGGGCAGCGGGAGAGGGGAACCGGCAAGAGACCCAGTACTTC. The chain couples TRBV4-3 to TRBJ2-5; 8 bases are a match to TRBD2. V lost 4 bases, J lost 2 bases, and 21 bases stayed unmatched. Germline V gene lookup returns CDR1 LGHNA and CDR2 YSLEER. The CDR3 consists of 20 residues.

The chain has TRBV5-1 and TRBJ1-1; D is perhaps TRBD1 (5 bases). CDR1 is SGHRS and CDR2 is YFSETQ in the germline V gene. The CDR3 is 16 residues long. The V and J ends lost 0 bases and 5 bases respectively, with 17 bases between them. In DNA, the CDR3 is TGCGCCAGCAGCTTGGCTTACGGGACCGTGAGGACTGAAGCTTTCTTT. This sequence encodes CASSLAYGTVRTEAFF.

The chain combines TRBV2 with TRBJ1-4; D ambiguous. Germline lookup yields CDR1 SNHLY and CDR2 FYNNEI. The V end lost 4 bases, the J end lost 0 bases, and 9 bases lay between the germline ends. This CDR3 region has 15 residues. CDR3 loop: CASSGKAPTNEKLFF. Written as DNA, the CDR3 is TGTGCCAGCAGTGGAAAGGCACCAACTAATGAAAAACTGTTTTTT.